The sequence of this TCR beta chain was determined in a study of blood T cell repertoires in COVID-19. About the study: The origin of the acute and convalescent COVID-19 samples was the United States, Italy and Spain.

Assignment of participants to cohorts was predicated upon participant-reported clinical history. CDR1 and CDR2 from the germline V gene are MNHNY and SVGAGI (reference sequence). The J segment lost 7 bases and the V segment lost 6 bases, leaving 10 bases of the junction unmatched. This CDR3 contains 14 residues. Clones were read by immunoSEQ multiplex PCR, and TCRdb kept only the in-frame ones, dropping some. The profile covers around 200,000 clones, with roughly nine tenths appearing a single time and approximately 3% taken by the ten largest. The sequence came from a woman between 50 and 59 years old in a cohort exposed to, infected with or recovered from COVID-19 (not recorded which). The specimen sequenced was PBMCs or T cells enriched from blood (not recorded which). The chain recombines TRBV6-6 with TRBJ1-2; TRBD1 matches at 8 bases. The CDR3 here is CASRRTDRVFGYTF. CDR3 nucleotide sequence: TGTGCCAGCAGGCGTACGGACAGGGTTTTTGGCTACACCTTC.